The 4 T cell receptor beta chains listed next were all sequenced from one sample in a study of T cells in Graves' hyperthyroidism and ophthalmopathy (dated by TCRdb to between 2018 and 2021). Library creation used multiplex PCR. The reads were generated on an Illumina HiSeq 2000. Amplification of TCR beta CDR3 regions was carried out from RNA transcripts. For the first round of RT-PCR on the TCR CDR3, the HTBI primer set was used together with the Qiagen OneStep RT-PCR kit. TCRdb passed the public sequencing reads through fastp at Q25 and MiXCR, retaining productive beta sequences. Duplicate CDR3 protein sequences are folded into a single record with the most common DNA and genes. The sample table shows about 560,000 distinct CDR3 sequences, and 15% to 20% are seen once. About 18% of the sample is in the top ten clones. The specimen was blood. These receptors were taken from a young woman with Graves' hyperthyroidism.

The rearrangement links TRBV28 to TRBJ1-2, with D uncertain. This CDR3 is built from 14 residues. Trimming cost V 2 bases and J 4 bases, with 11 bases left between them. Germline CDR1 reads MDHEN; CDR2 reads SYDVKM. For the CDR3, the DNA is TGTGCCAGCAGTTTAAGGGCAGCATTCTATGGCTACACCTTC. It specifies CASSLRAAFYGYTF.

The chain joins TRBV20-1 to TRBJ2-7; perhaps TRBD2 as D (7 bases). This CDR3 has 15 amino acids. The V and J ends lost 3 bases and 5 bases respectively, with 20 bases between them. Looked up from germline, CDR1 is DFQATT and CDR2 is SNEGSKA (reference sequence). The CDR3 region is CSASISGGLLDEQYF. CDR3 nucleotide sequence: TGCAGTGCTAGTATTTCGGGGGGCCTCCTAGACGAGCAGTACTTC.

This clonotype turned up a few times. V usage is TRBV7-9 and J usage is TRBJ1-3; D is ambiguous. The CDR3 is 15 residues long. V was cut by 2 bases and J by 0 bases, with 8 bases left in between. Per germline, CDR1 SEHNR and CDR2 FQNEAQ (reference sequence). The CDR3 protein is CASSLTADSGNTIYF. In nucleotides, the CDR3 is TGTGCCAGCAGCTTAACGGCAGACTCTGGAAACACCATATATTTT.

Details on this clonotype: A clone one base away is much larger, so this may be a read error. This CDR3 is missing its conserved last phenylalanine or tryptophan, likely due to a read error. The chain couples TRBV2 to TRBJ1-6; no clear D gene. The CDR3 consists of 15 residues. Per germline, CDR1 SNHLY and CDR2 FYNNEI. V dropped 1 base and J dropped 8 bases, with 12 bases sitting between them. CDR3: CASSEDPGGDSPLHL. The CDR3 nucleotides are TGTGCCAGCAGTGAAGATCCGGGTGGCGATTCACCCCTCCACCTT.